This T cell receptor (beta chain) is from a study of response to subunit inactivated influenza vaccine. Each CDR3 protein gets one entry after TCRdb re-called the RT-PCR reads with MiXCR. The repertoire has around 570,000 distinct CDR3 sequences, about 11% of them found once; the top ten carry 9.5% to 11%. V was clipped by 3 bases and J by 5 bases; unmatched bases: 6. CDR3 length: 15 residues. Germline CDR1 reads MGHDK; CDR2 reads SYGVNS. These same records also appear under a second study, on T cells expressing NK-cell markers. That study reports: Synthesis of TCR beta cDNA relied on 5'RACE template switching carrying UMIs. According to the study, TCR beta repertoires originated from sorted CD3+CD56+NKG2C+, CD3+CD56+NKG2C- and CD3+CD56-NKG2C+ T cells.

The sequences come from PBMCs from blood, collected on the day of vaccination. The TCR sequence derives from a man aged 50 or older who received an inactivated influenza vaccine. This chain joins TRBV25-1 and TRBJ2-7, with TRBD2 matching over 11 bases. The CDR3 DNA reads as TGTGCCAGCAGTGACCTTACTAGCGGGAGTAACGAGCAGTACTTC. Its protein is CASSDLTSGSNEQYF.